These 17 T cell receptor beta chains were sequenced from one sample in a study of control samples from healthy donors and cancer patients. Generated by immunoSEQ multiplex PCR, the TCRdb table keeps only in-frame clones and is missing some. Of more than 9,500 clones listed, 88% were seen once; the top ten hold around 2.8%. The sample consisted of formalin-fixed, paraffin-embedded tissue. These receptor sequences come from a male donor with melanoma.

As to this clone: The identical CDR3 is also encoded by other nucleotide sequences in the sample. J is TRBJ2-1 and V is TRBV3-1 (or the pseudogene TRBV3-2); either TRBD1 or TRBD2 may fit D (5 bases each). The V and J ends lost 6 bases and 5 bases respectively, with 14 bases between them. There are 14 residues in the CDR3. Germline lookup yields CDR1 LGHDT and CDR2 YNNKEL (reference sequence). The CDR3: CASSPRDADNEQFF. CDR3 sequence (DNA): TGTGCCAGCAGTCCCCGGGACGCCGACAATGAGCAGTTCTTC.

The chain carries TRBV3-1 (or the pseudogene TRBV3-2) and TRBJ2-3; 14 bases are a match to TRBD2. The CDR3 runs to 19 residues. Germline V gene sequence: CDR1 LGHDT, CDR2 YNNKEL (reference sequence). The ends lost 4 bases at V and 3 bases at J; junction bases unmatched: 12. In DNA form, the CDR3 reads TGTGCCAGCAGCCGAAATCCGGGACTAGCGGGAGTCCGTACAGATACGCAGTATTTT. Translating gives CASSRNPGLAGVRTDTQYF.

The chain couples TRBV29-1 to TRBJ2-2; the match to TRBD1 covers 9 bases. J lost 6 bases, V lost 6 bases, and 8 bases had no gene match. CDR3 size: 14 residues. Germline V gene data show CDR1 as SQVTM and CDR2 as ANQGSEA. The CDR3: CSVDTDRGSGELFF. CDR3 DNA sequence: TGCAGCGTGGATACGGACAGGGGCTCCGGGGAGCTGTTTTTT.

The chain uses TRBV18 and TRBJ1-5; TRBD1 agrees at 8 bases. Germline CDR1 is KGHSH and CDR2 is LQKENI. The CDR3 extends over 15 amino acids. J gave up 2 bases and V 6 bases, and 6 bases lay outside the gene matches. The chain's CDR3 is CASSRDRGGNQPQHF. The CDR3 coding sequence is TGTGCCAGCTCCCGAGACAGGGGAGGCAATCAGCCCCAGCATTTT.

This clone is a singleton in its sample. V gene TRBV27 combines with J gene TRBJ2-1, with 15 bases aligning to TRBD2. CDR3 length: 16 residues. Germline values: CDR1 MNHEY, CDR2 SMNVEV (reference sequence). Germline trimming cut 6 bases from V and 4 bases from J; bases unmatched to any gene: 4. CDR3 sequence: CASSPGTSGRYNEQFF. The CDR3 bases are TGTGCCAGCAGCCCCGGGACTAGCGGGAGGTACAATGAGCAGTTCTTC.

DNA for the CDR3: TGTGCCAGCAGCTTCTCCAGGGACGGGTACAATGAGCAGTTCTTC. Protein sequence: CASSFSRDGYNEQFF. This chain uses TRBV7-3 with TRBJ2-1, with D perhaps matching TRBD1 or TRBD2 (5 bases each). CDR3 length: 15 amino acids. Germline CDR1 is SGHTA and CDR2 is FQGTGA. Trimming left V 3 bases short and J 4 bases short, with 13 bases between.

J is TRBJ2-7 and V is TRBV13; TRBD1 aligns across 9 bases. CDR1 and CDR2 from the germline V gene are PRHDT and FYEKMQ (reference sequence). The CDR3 contains 15 residues. Germline trimming cut 5 bases from V and 6 bases from J; bases unmatched to any gene: 11. The CDR3 reads CASSLGTGPYREQYV. The DNA of the CDR3 is TGTGCCAGCAGCCTGGGGACAGGGCCTTATCGCGAGCAGTACGTC.

This clone appeared a few times. The J gene is TRBJ2-1, the V gene TRBV24-1; possible D gene TRBD2, 6 bases. Trimming took 5 bases from V and 7 from J, leaving 11 bases between them. The V gene's germline CDR1 is KGHDR and CDR2 SFDVKD. This CDR3 contains 13 residues. The chain's CDR3 is CATSGAGWNEQFF. CDR3 DNA sequence: TGTGCCACCAGTGGGGCGGGGTGGAATGAGCAGTTCTTC.

The rearrangement joins TRBV21-1 to TRBJ2-3; the D call of TRBD2 is as the table states it, not checked on the DNA. TRBV21-1 is deemed a pseudogene. The CDR3 loop spans 13 amino acids. CDR3 coding DNA: TGTGCCAGCAACGAGTGTTTCACAGATACGCAGTATTTT. Protein sequence: CASNECFTDTQYF.

The chain uses TRBV19 and TRBJ1-6; the D gene is possibly TRBD1 (5 bases). V lost 2 bases to trimming and J lost 6 bases, with 11 bases between them. The CDR3 loop spans 15 amino acids. Germline CDR1 and CDR2: LNHDA and SQIVND (reference sequence). The CDR3 protein is CASSILEGSNSPLHF. CDR3 DNA sequence: TGTGCCAGTAGTATACTGGAGGGGAGTAATTCACCCCTCCACTTT.

Worth noting for this clone: The sample contains more than one DNA sequence encoding this CDR3. This sequence joins TRBV27 and TRBJ2-7; TRBD2 aligns across 11 bases. The CDR3 spans 15 residues. The germline CDR1 and CDR2 sequences are MNHEY and SMNVEV (reference sequence). Trimming cost V 7 bases and J 3 bases; bases outside gene matches: 8. The CDR3 nucleotides read TGTGCCAGCAACGGGCTAGCGGGAGGACTCTACGAGCAGTACTTC. This sequence encodes CASNGLAGGLYEQYF.

This sequence joins TRBV3-1 (or the pseudogene TRBV3-2) and TRBJ2-6; 9 bases are shared with TRBD2. CDR3 length: 18 residues. V lost 4 bases and J lost 0; bases outside the gene matches: 7. In germline, CDR1 is LGHDT, CDR2 YNNKEL (reference sequence). The CDR3: CASSPRLADLSGANVLTF. The CDR3 nucleotides are TGTGCCAGCAGCCCGCGACTAGCGGACCTCTCTGGGGCCAACGTCCTGACTTTC.

This chain connects TRBV19 to TRBJ1-2; TRBD1 matches at 7 bases. The CDR3 covers 14 residues. With V trimmed by 6 bases and J by 2 bases, 6 bases remained unmatched. Per germline, CDR1 LNHDA and CDR2 SQIVND (reference sequence). The CDR3 here is CASSHRGRNYGYTF. The CDR3 coding sequence is TGTGCCAGTAGCCACAGGGGAAGGAACTATGGCTACACCTTC.

The chain employs TRBV5-1 and TRBJ1-5; 7 bases agree with TRBD1. Germline-derived CDR1 and CDR2 are SGHRS and YFSETQ. Trimming removed 2 bases from V and 3 bases from J; junction bases left unmatched: 2. This CDR3 spans 14 amino acids. The CDR3 region is CASSLGQDNQPQHF. CDR3 nucleotide sequence: TGCGCCAGCAGCTTAGGACAGGACAATCAGCCCCAGCATTTT. The variable domain in full, with the rest retrieved from reference TRBV5-1 and TRBJ1-5, is KAGVTQTPRYLIKTRGQQVTLSCSPISGHRSVSWYQQTPGQGLQFLFEYFSETQRNKGNFPGRFSGRQFSNSRSEMNVSTLELGDSALYLCASSLGQDNQPQHFGDGTRLSIL.

The CDR3 loop is CASSYSLGGQPQHF. The CDR3 coding sequence is TGTGCCAGCAGTTACTCGTTAGGGGGACAGCCCCAGCATTTT. The V call is TRBV6-5, the J call TRBJ1-5; tentative D call: TRBD1 (6 bases). Germline V lookup: CDR1 MNHEY, CDR2 SVGAGI. There are 14 residues in the CDR3. V lost 0 bases and J lost 7, with 10 bases in between.

V is TRBV11-2 and J is TRBJ1-3; D is ambiguous. This CDR3 spans 15 amino acids. Germline CDR1 reads SGHAT; CDR2 reads FQNNGV. The V end was cut by 2 bases, the J end by 2 bases, with 10 bases between. CDR3 in DNA: TGTGCCAGCAGCTTATTTGTTTCCCCTGGAAACACCATATATTTT. This translates into CASSLFVSPGNTIYF.

The chain uses TRBV10-1 and TRBJ2-7, with D unresolved. Germline V gene lookup returns CDR1 WNHNN and CDR2 SYGVQD (reference sequence). V dropped 3 bases and J dropped 3 bases, with 18 bases sitting between them. There are 16 residues in the CDR3. The CDR3 is CASSERLQLGVYEQYF. The CDR3 DNA is TGCGCCAGCAGTGAACGTTTACAGTTAGGCGTCTACGAGCAGTACTTC.